Listed here are 22 T cell receptor beta chains from one sample, sequenced in a study of blood T cell repertoires in COVID-19. Sequencing used immunoSEQ multiplex PCR; TCRdb keeps in-frame clones, though not all of them. The table lists tens of thousands of clones, around 90% of them singletons. Sequencing used peripheral blood. These receptors came from a man between 45 and 60 years old with active COVID-19.

CDR3: CASSILGQATGELFF. CDR3 sequence (DNA): TGTGCCAGTAGTATATTGGGGCAGGCAACCGGGGAGCTGTTTTTT. V gene TRBV19 combines with J gene TRBJ2-2; possibly TRBD1 for D (5 bases). The CDR3 has 15 residues. V lost 2 bases, J lost 5 bases, and 12 bases lay in between. Per the germline V gene, CDR1 is LNHDA and CDR2 is SQIVND (reference sequence).

This clone has a single count. This chain connects TRBV5-6 to TRBJ1-4, with D hard to call. Germline V gene data show CDR1 as SGHDT and CDR2 as YYEEEE. Trimming took 0 bases from V and 8 from J, leaving 11 bases between them. This CDR3 region has 14 residues. CDR3 sequence (DNA): TGTGCCAGCAGCTTGGATATGAGAGGAGAAAAACTGTTTTTT. It yields the protein CASSLDMRGEKLFF.

The J gene is TRBJ1-3, the V gene TRBV9; D unclear. This CDR3 has 15 amino acids. Germline V gene lookup returns CDR1 SGDLS and CDR2 YYNGEE. V was pared by 0 bases and J by 2 bases, with 9 bases between. DNA for the CDR3: TGTGCCAGCAGCGTAGGCTGGGCCGCTGGAAACACCATATATTTT. As protein: CASSVGWAAGNTIYF.

CDR3 nucleotide sequence: TGTGCCAGCAGCGTCGGGGGGTATACCGAGCAGTTCTTC. Translation: CASSVGGYTEQFF. V gene TRBV9 combines with J gene TRBJ2-1; 7 nucleotides align to TRBD2. J was trimmed by 10 bases and V by 2 bases; bases with no gene match: 6. The CDR3 is made up of 13 amino acids. The germline V gene has CDR1 SGDLS and CDR2 YYNGEE. The full variable domain, completed using reference TRBV9 and TRBJ2-1, is DSGVTQTPKHLITATGQRVTLRCSPRSGDLSVYWYQQSLDQGLQFLIQYYNGEERAKGNILERFSAQQFPDLHSELNLSSLELGDSALYFCASSVGGYTEQFFGPGTRLTVL.

The chain recombines TRBV3-1 (or the pseudogene TRBV3-2) with TRBJ1-1, with D possibly TRBD1 on 5 matching bases. This CDR3 is built from 16 residues. The V end lost 4 bases, the J end lost 1 base, and 16 bases lay between the germline ends. The V gene's germline CDR1 is LGHDT and CDR2 YNNKEL (reference sequence). CDR3: CASSLERGVRNTEAFF. The DNA for the CDR3 is TGTGCCAGCAGCCTCGAGCGGGGGGTTCGGAACACTGAAGCTTTCTTT.

The chain recombines TRBV5-1 with TRBJ2-1; no reliable D call. In germline, CDR1 is SGHRS, CDR2 YFSETQ. CDR3 length equals 14 residues. V was trimmed by 7 bases and J by 2 bases, leaving 13 bases between them. The CDR3 is CASGLGPTYNEQFF. The CDR3 DNA follows: TGCGCCAGCGGCCTAGGTCCGACCTACAATGAGCAGTTCTTC.

The chain is built from TRBV6-5 and TRBJ2-3; weak D call: TRBD2 (6 bases). Trimming shortened V by 0 bases and J by 1 base, and 8 bases separated the two germline ends. CDR1 is MNHEY and CDR2 is SVGAGI in the germline V gene. This CDR3 is 15 amino acids long. CDR3 DNA: TGTGCCAGCAGTTACTCAGCGGGCGGCACAGATACGCAGTATTTT. Protein: CASSYSAGGTDTQYF.

For this clone: An end of the junction does not agree with germline; a read error may underlie this. V usage is TRBV20-1 and J usage is TRBJ1-4, with 7 nucleotides matching TRBD1. The CDR3 is 10 residues long. CDR1 and CDR2 from the germline V gene are DFQATT and SNEGSKA (reference sequence). The CDR3 sequence is CSAGPGQRTF. Here the CDR3 DNA reads TGCAGTGCTGGCCCGGGACAGCGCACTTTT.

This rearrangement joins TRBV5-4 to TRBJ1-4; 7 nucleotides line up with TRBD1. The CDR3 covers 14 residues. The ends lost 4 bases at V and 5 bases at J; junction bases unmatched: 5. The germline V gene encodes CDR1 SGHNT and CDR2 YYREEE (reference sequence). The CDR3 DNA sequence: TGTGCCAGCAGCCCGGGACAGCGAAATGAAAAACTGTTTTTT. It codes for CASSPGQRNEKLFF.

This clone ranks as medium-sized. This chain joins TRBV19 and TRBJ2-7; D perhaps matches TRBD2 (6 bases). CDR3 length: 15 residues. Trimming shortened V by 3 bases and J by 6 bases, and 18 bases separated the two germline ends. CDR1 and CDR2 from the germline V gene are LNHDA and SQIVND (reference sequence). DNA for the CDR3: TGTGCCAGTAGTATGGGTCCGGGGGTCGGAACCGAGCAGTACTTC. Protein product: CASSMGPGVGTEQYF.

V usage is TRBV6-5 and J usage is TRBJ2-3, with D maybe TRBD2 (6 bases). Trimming shortened V by 8 bases and J by 1 base, and 13 bases separated the two germline ends. Per the germline V gene, CDR1 is MNHEY and CDR2 is SVGAGI. The CDR3 spans 14 residues. The CDR3: CASRGGIGTDTQYF. Written as DNA, the CDR3 is TGTGCCAGCCGGGGCGGGATAGGCACAGATACGCAGTATTTT.

The chain employs TRBV4-3 and TRBJ2-3; the match to TRBD2 covers 12 bases. Germline V gene data show CDR1 as LGHNA and CDR2 as YSLEER. Losses at the gene ends were 4 bases for V and 4 bases for J; bases not matched to a gene: 6. This CDR3 contains 16 residues. The CDR3: CASSLLAGGAADTQYF. The CDR3 DNA is TGCGCCAGCAGCCTCCTAGCGGGGGGGGCCGCAGATACGCAGTATTTT.

The CDR3 DNA sequence: TGTGCCAGCTCACCACTACCGACTAGTCAGAACGAGCAGTACTTC. As protein: CASSPLPTSQNEQYF. V is TRBV18 and J is TRBJ2-7; perhaps TRBD2 as D (6 bases). Germline V gene data show CDR1 as KGHSH and CDR2 as LQKENI. V was clipped by 1 base and J by 5 bases, with 15 bases between them. CDR3 length: 15 residues.

The V and J genes are TRBV19 and TRBJ1-2; TRBD1 might be the D (5 bases). Deletions cut 7 bases from V and 3 bases from J, with 18 bases between. The CDR3 runs 15 residues. Germline V gene data show CDR1 as LNHDA and CDR2 as SQIVND (reference sequence). The CDR3 sequence: CASIYGDSRDYGYTF. CDR3 coding DNA: TGTGCCAGTATATATGGTGACAGTCGGGACTATGGCTACACCTTC.

The chain couples TRBV27 to TRBJ2-1; D uncertain. V was trimmed by 2 bases and J by 7 bases, leaving 9 bases between them. CDR3 length equals 13 residues. Per germline, CDR1 MNHEY and CDR2 SMNVEV (reference sequence). The CDR3 here is CASSLLGWNEQFF. CDR3 DNA sequence: TGTGCCAGCAGTTTACTAGGATGGAATGAGCAGTTCTTC.

The rearrangement joins TRBV7-9 to TRBJ2-2; weak D call: TRBD1 (6 bases). Germline CDR1 and CDR2: SEHNR and FQNEAQ (reference sequence). V lost 8 bases, J lost 0 bases, and 10 bases lay in between. This CDR3 has 14 amino acids. CDR3 in amino acids: CASRTAPNTGELFF. The DNA for the CDR3 is TGTGCCAGCCGGACAGCCCCGAACACCGGGGAGCTGTTTTTT.

The chain employs TRBV5-8 and TRBJ2-3, with D unresolved. Looked up from germline, CDR1 is SGHTS and CDR2 is YDEGEE. With 2 bases removed from V and 4 bases from J, the gap between germline ends came to 11 bases. This CDR3 has 14 residues. CDR3 loop: CASSFQLLADTQYF. In nucleotides, the CDR3 is TGTGCCAGCAGCTTCCAATTACTCGCAGATACGCAGTATTTT.

The genes are TRBV3-1 (or the pseudogene TRBV3-2) and TRBJ1-2; tentatively, D is TRBD1 (6 bases). Trimming left V 8 bases short and J 1 base short, with 23 bases between. There are 17 residues in the CDR3. CDR1 and CDR2 from the germline V gene are LGHDT and YNNKEL (reference sequence). The CDR3 is CASSLRHTGGLNYGYTF. CDR3 nucleotide sequence: TGTGCCAGCTCCTTAAGACATACGGGGGGCCTTAACTATGGCTACACCTTC.

The chain links TRBV19 to TRBJ1-5; D ambiguous. This CDR3 is built from 14 residues. V shed 7 bases and J shed 4 bases, with 14 bases lying between them. Germline assignment: CDR1 LNHDA and CDR2 SQIVND (reference sequence). The chain's CDR3 is CASIHRGSNQPQHF. CDR3 DNA sequence: TGTGCCAGTATCCACCGCGGTAGTAATCAGCCCCAGCATTTT.

The chain links TRBV10-3 to TRBJ1-1; weak D call: TRBD1 (6 bases). CDR3 length: 13 amino acids. The germline V and J ends were trimmed by 6 bases and 4 bases, with 12 bases remaining between them. In germline, CDR1 is ENHRY, CDR2 SYGVKD. CDR3 amino acids: CAIRDTGPTEAFF. The CDR3, as DNA: TGTGCCATCAGGGACACAGGGCCCACTGAAGCTTTCTTT.

J is TRBJ2-5 and V is TRBV2, with D possibly matching TRBD1 (6 bases). Trimming left V 2 bases short and J 1 base short, with 11 bases between. The length of the CDR3 is 15 residues. The germline gives CDR1 SNHLY, CDR2 FYNNEI. In DNA form, the CDR3 reads TGTGCCAGCAGTGAAAGGGGGACCCGCCAAGAGACCCAGTACTTC. This encodes CASSERGTRQETQYF.

The V and J genes are TRBV9 and TRBJ2-3; 8 bases align to TRBD1. V shed 4 bases and J 5 bases; nucleotides not matched to a gene: 3. Germline V gene sequence: CDR1 SGDLS, CDR2 YYNGEE. CDR3 size: 13 residues. The CDR3 nucleotides read TGTGCCAGCAGCCTGACAGGGGTAGATACGCAGTATTTT. As protein: CASSLTGVDTQYF.